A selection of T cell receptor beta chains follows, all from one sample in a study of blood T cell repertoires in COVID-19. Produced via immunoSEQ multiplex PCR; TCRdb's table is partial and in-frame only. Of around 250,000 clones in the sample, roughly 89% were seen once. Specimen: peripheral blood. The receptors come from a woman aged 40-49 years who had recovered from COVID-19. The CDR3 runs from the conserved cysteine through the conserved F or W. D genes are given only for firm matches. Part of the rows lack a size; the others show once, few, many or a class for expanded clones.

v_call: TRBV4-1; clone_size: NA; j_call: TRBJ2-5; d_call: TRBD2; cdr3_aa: CASSRWTSGFQETQYF; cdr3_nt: TGCGCCAGCAGCCGTTGGACTAGCGGATTCCAAGAGACCCAGTACTTC
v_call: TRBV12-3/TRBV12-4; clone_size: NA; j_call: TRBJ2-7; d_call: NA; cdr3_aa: CASSFFDEQYF; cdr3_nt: TGTGCCAGCAGTTTCTTCGACGAGCAGTACTTC
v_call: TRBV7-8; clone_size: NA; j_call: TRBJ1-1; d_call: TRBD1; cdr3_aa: CASSFGTGALGEAFF; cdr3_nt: TGTGCCAGCAGCTTTGGGACAGGGGCCCTAGGTGAAGCTTTCTTT
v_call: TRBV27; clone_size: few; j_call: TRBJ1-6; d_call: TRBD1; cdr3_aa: CASSYRDRVRPLHF; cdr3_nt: TGTGCCAGCAGTTACCGAGACAGGGTACGGCCCCTCCACTTT
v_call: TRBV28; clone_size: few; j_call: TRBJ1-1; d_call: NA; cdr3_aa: CASSTPRVLNTEAFF; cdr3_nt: TGTGCCAGCAGTACTCCCCGGGTTTTGAACACTGAAGCTTTCTTT
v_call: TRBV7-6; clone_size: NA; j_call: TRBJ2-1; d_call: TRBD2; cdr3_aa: CASSPRLAVYNEQFF; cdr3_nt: TGTGCCAGCAGCCCTCGACTAGCGGTATACAATGAGCAGTTCTTC
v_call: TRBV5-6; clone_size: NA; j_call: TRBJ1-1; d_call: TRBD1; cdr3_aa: CASSIGTVRTEAFF; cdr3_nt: TGTGCCAGCAGCATCGGGACAGTGAGGACTGAAGCTTTCTTT
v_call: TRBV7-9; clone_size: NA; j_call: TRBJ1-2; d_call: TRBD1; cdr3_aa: CASSQQGADGYTF; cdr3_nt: TGTGCCAGCAGCCAACAGGGGGCTGATGGCTACACCTTC
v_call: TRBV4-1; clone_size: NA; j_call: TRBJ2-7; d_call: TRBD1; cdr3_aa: CASSQLGQGVSYEQYF; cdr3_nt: TGCGCCAGCAGCCAATTGGGACAGGGGGTCTCCTACGAGCAGTACTTC
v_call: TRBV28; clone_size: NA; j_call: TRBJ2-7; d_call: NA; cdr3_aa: CASSTDMAGMYEQYF; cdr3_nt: TGTGCCAGCAGCACGGACATGGCGGGGATGTACGAGCAGTACTTC
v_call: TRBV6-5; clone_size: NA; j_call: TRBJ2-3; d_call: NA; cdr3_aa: CASSRQISTDTQYF; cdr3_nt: TGTGCCAGCAGTCGACAGATTAGCACAGATACGCAGTATTTT
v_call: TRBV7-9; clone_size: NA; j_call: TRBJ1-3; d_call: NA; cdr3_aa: CASSPGFEGSFSGNTIYF; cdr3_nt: TGTGCCAGCAGCCCGGGGTTTGAGGGTTCATTCTCTGGAAACACCATATATTTT
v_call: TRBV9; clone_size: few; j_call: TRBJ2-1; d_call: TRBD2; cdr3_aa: CASSVLAGANLYNEQFF; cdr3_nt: TGTGCCAGCAGCGTTCTAGCGGGGGCCAACTTATACAATGAGCAGTTCTTC
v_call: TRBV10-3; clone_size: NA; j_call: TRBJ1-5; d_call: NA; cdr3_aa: CAISATSPAGLNQPQHF; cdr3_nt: TGTGCCATCAGTGCAACAAGCCCCGCAGGGCTCAATCAGCCCCAGCATTTT
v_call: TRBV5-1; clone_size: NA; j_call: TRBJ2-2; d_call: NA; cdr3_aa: CASSPGTNSATGELFF; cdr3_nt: TGCGCCAGCAGCCCCGGGACAAACTCGGCCACCGGGGAGCTGTTTTTT
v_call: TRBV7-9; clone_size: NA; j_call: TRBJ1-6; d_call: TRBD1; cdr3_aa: CASSSSGGNSPLHF; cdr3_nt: TGTGCCAGCAGCTCATCAGGGGGTAATTCACCCCTCCACTTT
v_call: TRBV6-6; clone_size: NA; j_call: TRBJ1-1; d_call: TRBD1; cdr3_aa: CAIATGIMNTEAFF; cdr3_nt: TGTGCCATTGCGACAGGGATCATGAACACTGAAGCTTTCTTT
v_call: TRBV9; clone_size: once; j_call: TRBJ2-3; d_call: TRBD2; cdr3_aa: CASSVVSGGAGTQYF; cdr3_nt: TGTGCCAGCAGCGTAGTAAGCGGGGGGGCCGGTACGCAGTATTTT
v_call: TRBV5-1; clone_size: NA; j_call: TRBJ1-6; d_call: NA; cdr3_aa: CASSAATGQNSPLHF; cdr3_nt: TGCGCCAGCAGCGCCGCGACAGGACAAAATTCACCCCTCCACTTT
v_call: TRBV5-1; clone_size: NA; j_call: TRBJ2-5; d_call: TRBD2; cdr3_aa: CASSLVSGGHQETQYF; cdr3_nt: TGCGCCAGCAGCTTGGTTAGCGGGGGACACCAAGAGACCCAGTACTTC
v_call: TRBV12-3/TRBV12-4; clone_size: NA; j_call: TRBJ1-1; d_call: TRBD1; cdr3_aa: CASSSTGGIGAFF; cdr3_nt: TGTGCCAGCAGTTCGACAGGGGGGATCGGAGCTTTCTTT
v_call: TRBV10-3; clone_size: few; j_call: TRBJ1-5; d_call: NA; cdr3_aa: CAISVDRDQPQHF; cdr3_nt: TGTGCCATCAGTGTAGACAGAGATCAGCCCCAGCATTTT
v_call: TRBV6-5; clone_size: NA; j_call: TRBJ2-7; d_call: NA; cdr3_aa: CASSRRDGSSYEQYF; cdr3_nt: TGTGCCAGCAGTAGGCGGGACGGTAGCTCCTACGAGCAGTACTTC
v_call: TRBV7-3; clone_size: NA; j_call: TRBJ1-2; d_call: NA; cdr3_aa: CASSLVSTGFDGYTF; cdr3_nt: TGTGCCAGCAGCTTAGTATCTACAGGGTTCGATGGCTACACCTTC
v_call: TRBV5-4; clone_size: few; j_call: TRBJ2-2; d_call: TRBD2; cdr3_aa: CASSLGPSGAPGTGELFF; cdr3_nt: TGTGCCAGCAGCTTGGGGCCTAGCGGGGCCCCCGGGACCGGGGAGCTGTTTTTT
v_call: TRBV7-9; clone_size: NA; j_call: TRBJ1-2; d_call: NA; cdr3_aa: CASSQGRANYGYTF; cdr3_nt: TGTGCCAGCAGCCAGGGGCGAGCTAACTATGGCTACACCTTC
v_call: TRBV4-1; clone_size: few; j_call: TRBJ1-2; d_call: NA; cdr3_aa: CASSRVDSAYGYTF; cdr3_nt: TGCGCCAGCAGCCGGGTGGACAGTGCCTATGGCTACACCTTC
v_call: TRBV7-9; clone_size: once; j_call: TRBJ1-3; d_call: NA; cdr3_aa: CASTPGSSGNTIYF; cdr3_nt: TGTGCCAGCACCCCGGGGTCCTCTGGAAACACCATATATTTT
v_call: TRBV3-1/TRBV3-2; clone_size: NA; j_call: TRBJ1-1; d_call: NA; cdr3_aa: CASNTADTEAFF; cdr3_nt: TGTGCCAGCAACACCGCGGATACTGAAGCTTTCTTT
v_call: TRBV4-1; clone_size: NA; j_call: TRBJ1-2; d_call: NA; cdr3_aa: CASSPRASLSRHYGYTF; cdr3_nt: TGCGCCAGCAGCCCGCGGGCCAGCCTCTCTCGGCACTATGGCTACACCTTC
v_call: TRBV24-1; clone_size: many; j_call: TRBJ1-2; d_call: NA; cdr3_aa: CATSGGLNYGYTF; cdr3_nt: TGTGCCACCAGCGGGGGGCTTAACTATGGCTACACCTTC
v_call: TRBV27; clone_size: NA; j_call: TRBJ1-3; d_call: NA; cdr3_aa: CASSPGTLGNTIYF; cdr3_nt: TGTGCCAGCAGTCCCGGGACATTGGGAAACACCATATATTTT
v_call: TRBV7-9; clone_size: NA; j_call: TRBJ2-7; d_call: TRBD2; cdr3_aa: CASSFLAGVSYEQYF; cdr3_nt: TGTGCCAGCAGCTTTTTAGCGGGGGTCTCCTACGAGCAGTACTTC
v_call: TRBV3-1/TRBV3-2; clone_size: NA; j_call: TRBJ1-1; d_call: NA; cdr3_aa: CASSPEMNTEAFF; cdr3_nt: TGTGCCAGCAGCCCGGAGATGAACACTGAAGCTTTCTTT
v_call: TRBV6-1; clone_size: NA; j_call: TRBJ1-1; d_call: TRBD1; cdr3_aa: CASSGRDRLMNTEAFF; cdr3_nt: TGTGCCAGCAGTGGACGGGACAGGCTTATGAACACTGAAGCTTTCTTT
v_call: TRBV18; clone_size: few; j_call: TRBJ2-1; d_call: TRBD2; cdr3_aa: CASSPTSGGANEQFF; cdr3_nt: TGTGCCAGCTCACCCACTAGCGGGGGGGCAAATGAGCAGTTCTTC
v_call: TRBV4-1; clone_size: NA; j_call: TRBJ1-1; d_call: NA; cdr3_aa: CASSARGFQNTEAFF; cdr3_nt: TGCGCCAGCAGCGCGAGGGGGTTTCAGAACACTGAAGCTTTCTTT
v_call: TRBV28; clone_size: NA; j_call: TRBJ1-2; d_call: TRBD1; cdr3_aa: CASSATGTGLYSTF; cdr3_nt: TGTGCCAGCAGTGCGACCGGGACAGGGCTTTACTCCACCTTC